Listed below are T cell receptor beta chains from one sample, sequenced in a study of identifying expanded T cells in peripheral blood. The data were produced by immunoSEQ multiplex PCR, yet TCRdb's version contains in-frame clones alone and is incomplete. The data show 120,000 or so clones, more than 75% seen once. Sequenced input: blood. The receptor set was obtained from a person aged 18 to 75 in good health. The CDR3 runs from the conserved cysteine through the conserved F or W. D genes are given only for firm matches. A clone size is listed for some rows: how often the clone was seen (once, few, many), or a class if it is expanded.

TRBD2 | . | TRBJ2-7 | TRBV6-5 | CASSYVAGEYEQYF | TGTGCCAGCAGTTACGTGGCGGGGGAATACGAGCAGTACTTC
. | . | TRBJ2-1 | TRBV5-5 | CASSLGSGDSEQFF | TGTGCCAGCAGCTTGGGTAGTGGCGACAGTGAGCAGTTCTTC
TRBD1 | . | TRBJ1-2 | TRBV5-4 | CASSRRDRGANYGYTF | TGTGCCAGCAGCCGCCGGGACAGGGGAGCTAACTATGGCTACACCTTC
TRBD1 | . | TRBJ2-7 | TRBV9 | CASSAWDRGNYEQYF | TGTGCCAGCAGCGCCTGGGACAGGGGGAATTACGAGCAGTACTTC
. | . | TRBJ1-1 | TRBV11-3 | CASSSTQGGFTEAFF | TGTGCCAGCAGCTCAACTCAGGGAGGGTTTACTGAAGCTTTCTTT
. | few | TRBJ1-1 | TRBV30 | CAWTPGLRPIEAFF | TGTGCCTGGACCCCGGGACTGAGACCGATTGAAGCTTTCTTT
. | . | TRBJ1-3 | TRBV9 | CASSAQSSGNTIYF | TGTGCCAGCAGTGCTCAGAGCTCTGGAAACACCATATATTTT
. | once | TRBJ1-1 | TRBV29-1 | CSAGGYTEAFF | TGCAGCGCCGGAGGGTACACTGAAGCTTTCTTT
. | . | TRBJ1-2 | TRBV7-2 | CASSRVGDSNYGYTF | TGTGCCAGCAGCCGAGTTGGGGATTCTAACTATGGCTACACCTTC
. | . | TRBJ2-3 | TRBV11-2 | CASSLSEDTQYF | TGTGCCAGCAGCTTATCGGAAGATACGCAGTATTTT
. | . | TRBJ1-1 | TRBV5-5 | CASSLTRLSPEAFF | TGTGCCAGCAGCTTGACACGACTTAGCCCTGAAGCTTTCTTT
. | . | TRBJ1-6 | TRBV30 | CAWERVSPLHF | TGTGCCTGGGAGAGGGTTTCACCCCTCCACTTT
. | . | TRBJ1-2 | TRBV25-1 | CASSGWQSNYGYTF | TGTGCCAGCAGTGGGTGGCAGTCTAACTATGGCTACACCTTC
. | . | TRBJ1-5 | TRBV6-4 | CASSDSYEQQPQHF | TGTGCCAGCAGTGACTCGTATGAACAGCAGCCCCAGCATTTT
TRBD1 | . | TRBJ1-1 | TRBV13 | CASSQLGGPEAFF | TGTGCCAGCAGCCAATTAGGGGGCCCTGAAGCTTTCTTT
. | . | TRBJ2-2 | TRBV11-2 | CASSSPLGGRGPNTGELFF | TGTGCCAGCAGCTCACCGCTCGGGGGACGGGGCCCAAACACCGGGGAGCTGTTTTTT
TRBD1 | . | TRBJ1-2 | TRBV7-9 | CASSSEAGGQGGYTF | TGTGCCAGCAGCTCAGAAGCCGGTGGACAGGGAGGCTACACCTTC
. | . | TRBJ1-2 | TRBV2 | CASSDAPGVGVGYTF | TGTGCCAGCAGTGACGCTCCGGGTGTGGGAGTAGGCTACACCTTC
. | once | TRBJ2-1 | TRBV30 | CAWRVYNEQFF | TGTGCCTGGAGAGTCTACAATGAGCAGTTCTTC
TRBD1 | . | TRBJ1-2 | TRBV12-5 | CASGSQVGPGGTGGYTF | TGTGCTAGTGGTTCCCAAGTTGGTCCAGGGGGAACGGGGGGCTACACCTTC
. | . | TRBJ1-1 | TRBV18 | CASSLINDRYTEAFF | TGTGCCAGCTCACTAATCAATGACAGATACACTGAAGCTTTCTTT
. | . | TRBJ2-5 | TRBV2 | CASRRDIQETQYF | TGTGCCAGCAGACGGGACATACAAGAGACCCAGTACTTC
. | . | TRBJ1-1 | TRBV4-3 | CASSPRVTGYGTEAFF | TGCGCCAGCAGCCCGAGGGTGACGGGGTACGGCACTGAAGCTTTCTTT
. | . | TRBJ1-5 | TRBV30 | CAWSRVGWEFNQPQHF | TGTGCCTGGAGCCGGGTGGGGTGGGAGTTCAATCAGCCCCAGCATTTT
TRBD1 | . | TRBJ1-2 | TRBV7-2 | CASSRMGQSYGYTF | TGTGCCAGCAGCCGGATGGGACAGAGTTATGGCTACACCTTC
TRBD1 | . | TRBJ1-1 | TRBV5-1 | CASSLFGGQGGAFF | TGCGCCAGCAGCTTGTTCGGAGGACAGGGGGGAGCTTTCTTT
TRBD1 | once | TRBJ1-2 | TRBV6-1 | CASSAQQGRDGYTF | TGTGCCAGCAGTGCACAACAGGGGAGGGATGGCTACACCTTC
TRBD1 | . | TRBJ2-1 | TRBV18 | CASSPRSTGGDNEQFF | TGTGCCAGCTCACCACGGTCGACAGGGGGAGACAATGAGCAGTTCTTC
. | . | TRBJ2-6 | TRBV5-8 | CASSLGFQGSGANVLTF | TGTGCCAGCAGCTTGGGGTTTCAAGGCTCTGGGGCCAACGTCCTGACTTTC
TRBD2 | . | TRBJ2-4 | TRBV5-4 | CASSLMTSGGRIQYF | TGTGCCAGCAGCTTGATGACTAGCGGGGGACGGATTCAGTACTTC
. | . | TRBJ1-1 | TRBV7-6 | CASSSTPGMKNEAFF | TGTGCCAGCAGCTCTACACCCGGGATGAAAAATGAAGCTTTCTTT
. | . | TRBJ1-3 | TRBV10-1 | CASSEGVSGNTIYF | TGCGCCAGCAGTGAGGGGGTTTCTGGAAACACCATATATTTT
. | . | TRBJ1-1 | TRBV18 | CASSPRDGEAFF | TGTGCCAGCTCACCTAGGGACGGTGAAGCTTTCTTT
. | . | TRBJ2-2 | TRBV11-3 | CASSFPDSPRELFF | TGTGCCAGCAGCTTCCCTGATAGCCCCCGGGAGCTGTTTTTT
. | . | TRBJ1-1 | TRBV2 | CASTSGWANTEAFF | TGTGCCAGCACCAGTGGGTGGGCGAACACTGAAGCTTTCTTT
TRBD1 | . | TRBJ2-2 | TRBV29-1 | CSATNLQGALTGELFF | TGCAGCGCGACGAATCTACAGGGGGCCCTGACCGGGGAGCTGTTTTTT
TRBD1 | . | TRBJ1-6 | TRBV19 | CASSSLRQGNNSPLHF | TGTGCCAGTAGTTCCCTCCGACAGGGGAATAATTCACCCCTCCACTTT
. | . | TRBJ2-3 | TRBV5-6 | CASSLGSTDTQYF | TGTGCCAGCAGCTTGGGCAGCACAGATACGCAGTATTTT
. | . | TRBJ1-2 | TRBV6-5 | CASSYDTRTGGYTF | TGTGCCAGCAGTTACGACACCAGGACGGGGGGCTACACCTTC
. | . | TRBJ2-7 | TRBV7-3 | CASSLSQVAEQYF | TGTGCCAGCAGCTTATCCCAGGTGGCCGAGCAGTACTTC
TRBD1 | . | TRBJ2-7 | TRBV7-8 | CASSYVQGSHEQYF | TGTGCCAGCAGCTATGTACAGGGGTCCCACGAGCAGTACTTC
TRBD2 | . | TRBJ2-3 | TRBV9 | CASSARLAGESTSTDTQYF | TGTGCCAGCAGCGCCCGACTAGCGGGGGAGTCGACTAGCACAGATACGCAGTATTTT
TRBD1 | . | TRBJ1-6 | TRBV5-1 | CASSLEGGNSPLHF | TGCGCCAGCAGCTTGGAAGGGGGCAATTCACCCCTCCACTTT
. | . | TRBJ1-6 | TRBV19 | CASRSGPQDERNSPLHF | TGTGCCAGTAGATCCGGGCCCCAAGACGAACGCAATTCACCCCTCCACTTT
TRBD1 | . | TRBJ2-1 | TRBV18 | CASSGQGVSSYNEQFF | TGTGCCAGCTCAGGTCAGGGGGTTAGCTCCTACAATGAGCAGTTCTTC
. | few | TRBJ1-2 | TRBV7-2 | CASSLQGLSYGYTF | TGTGCCAGCAGCTTACAGGGTCTAAGCTATGGCTACACCTTC
. | . | TRBJ1-1 | TRBV5-4 | CASSLEGTEAFF | TGTGCCAGCAGCTTGGAGGGCACTGAAGCTTTCTTT
. | . | TRBJ2-5 | TRBV30 | CAWSPPLRETQYF | TGTGCCTGGAGTCCCCCCCTCCGGGAGACCCAGTACTTC
. | . | TRBJ2-7 | TRBV7-7 | CASSLDSVGEQYF | TGTGCCAGCAGCTTAGATTCCGTTGGCGAGCAGTACTTC
. | . | TRBJ1-1 | TRBV19 | CASSMQDYTEAFF | TGTGCCAGTAGTATGCAGGATTACACTGAAGCTTTCTTT
. | once | TRBJ2-5 | TRBV7-2 | CASSLSGHGETQYF | TGTGCCAGCAGCTTAAGTGGGCATGGAGAGACCCAGTACTTC
. | . | TRBJ1-2 | TRBV2 | CASSVQGYGYTF | TGTGCCAGCAGCGTACAGGGCTATGGCTACACCTTC
. | . | TRBJ1-6 | TRBV7-2 | CASSPRANSPLHF | TGTGCCAGCAGCCCCCGGGCTAATTCACCCCTCCACTTT
. | . | TRBJ2-2 | TRBV2 | CASSEGARTGELFF | TGTGCCAGCAGTGAGGGGGCACGGACCGGGGAGCTGTTTTTT
. | once | TRBJ1-1 | TRBV6-5 | CASSRELNTEAFF | TGTGCCAGCAGCCGGGAGCTTAACACTGAAGCTTTCTTT
. | . | TRBJ2-2 | TRBV6-5 | CASTRQGGGELFF | TGTGCCAGCACGAGACAGGGAGGCGGGGAGCTGTTTTTT
. | . | TRBJ2-5 | TRBV15 | CATSRDGDKKTQYF | TGTGCCACCAGCAGAGATGGGGATAAAAAGACCCAGTACTTC